This entry concerns a single T cell receptor (beta chain). Its cognate antigen is unknown. The sample comes from a study of chemoradiotherapy in HPV16-positive cancers. At the level of the study: Candidate HPV-specific clones and shared TCR motifs came from a couple of HPV16-positive patients. Whole-study findings and limits: Candidate HPV-specific clones and E7-related TCR motifs grew in tumor during treatment. The functional HPV-specific definition rests on just two HPV16-positive patients.

The data were produced by immunoSEQ multiplex PCR, yet TCRdb's version contains in-frame clones alone and is incomplete. In the table there are approximately 50,000 clones, roughly 90% of which are singletons. Samples were taken several times over chemoradiotherapy. The germline V gene encodes CDR1 SGHRS and CDR2 YFSETQ. The V segment lost 3 bases and the J segment 7 bases; nucleotides outside the gene matches: 8. The CDR3 spans 15 residues. This receptor was identified in a human donor with HPV-associated anogenital cancer. The chain uses TRBV5-1 and TRBJ1-4, with TRBD1 identical over 8 bases. Material: blood, obtained from a patient who underwent chemoradiotherapy. For the CDR3, the DNA is TGCGCCAGCAGCTACTCCAGGGGGCACAGTGAAAAACTGTTTTTT. Protein: CASSYSRGHSEKLFF.